This T cell receptor (beta chain) is drawn from a study of vaccination and CD4 T cells after COVID-19. Turning to the study itself: The convalescent group had six males, four females, seven Caucasians, two Asians, one multiracial.

Described treatment: approximately 10-day PBMC culture with coronavirus spike peptide pools or control peptides (ViraFEST assay). Cells received half-medium changes with fresh IL-2 medium on days 3 and 7. Points on this clonotype: Its antigen is still unknown.

The Oncomine TCR Beta short-read assay was applied to DNA of cultured CD4+ T cells. TCRdb reprocessed the PCR reads via MiXCR and lists one record per CDR3 protein. The sample yields 3,000 to 4,000 distinct CDR3 sequences, roughly 37% seen once. The germline gives CDR1 SNHLY, CDR2 FYNNEI. The V and J ends lost 6 bases and 5 bases, in that order; junction bases with no gene match: 5. The CDR3 contains 14 residues. What was sequenced was CD4+ T cells from blood, cultured in vitro. The rearrangement links TRBV2 to TRBJ1-5; 9 bases agree with TRBD1. The source of this sequence is a human donor who had recovered from COVID-19. CDR3 amino acids: CASSRDRDDQPQHF. For the CDR3, the DNA is TGTGCCAGCAGCCGGGACAGGGACGATCAGCCCCAGCATTTT.